This is a list of T cell receptor beta chains from one sample in a study of blood T cell repertoires in COVID-19. The protocol was immunoSEQ multiplex PCR, while the TCRdb copy is restricted to in-frame clones and leaves out a portion. The data contain about 210,000 clones, around 82% of them seen just once; the ten biggest clones take up about 7%. Material: peripheral blood. All receptors derive from a woman in her 70s with acute or convalescent COVID-19. Both conserved end residues are part of each CDR3. The D gene is left open where the match is weak. Only part of the rows carry a size: once, few, many, or a class if the clone is expanded.

j_gene,d_gene,v_gene,abundance,CDR3aa,CDR3nt
TRBJ2-1,.,TRBV19,.,CASSMEGYEQFF,TGTGCCAGTAGTATGGAGGGTTATGAGCAGTTCTTC
TRBJ2-1,TRBD2,TRBV7-2,.,CASESGLAGEPSYNEQFF,TGTGCCAGCGAATCGGGACTAGCGGGGGAGCCCTCCTACAATGAGCAGTTCTTC
TRBJ1-6,TRBD1,TRBV7-2,.,CASSLQGVEIGSPLHF,TGTGCCAGCAGCTTGCAGGGGGTAGAAATAGGTTCACCCCTCCACTTT
TRBJ1-5,.,TRBV24-1,.,CATSDFTAGINQPQHF,TGTGCCACCAGTGATTTTACCGCAGGGATCAATCAGCCCCAGCATTTT
TRBJ1-5,.,TRBV20-1,.,CSASQGNQPQHF,TGCAGTGCTAGTCAGGGGAATCAGCCCCAGCATTTT
TRBJ1-2,.,TRBV5-6,.,CASKDRFSNGYTF,TGTGCCAGCAAAGACAGATTCTCAAATGGCTACACCTTC
TRBJ2-3,.,TRBV24-1,.,CATSNPEQRGTDTQYF,TGTGCCACCAGTAATCCGGAGCAACGCGGCACAGATACGCAGTATTTT
TRBJ1-2,.,TRBV5-6,.,CASSSQDSYGYTF,TGTGCCAGCAGCTCGCAGGACAGCTATGGCTACACCTTC
TRBJ2-6,TRBD1,TRBV19,few,CASSMGQSGGSGANVLTF,TGTGCCAGTAGTATGGGGCAGTCAGGGGGATCGGGGGCCAACGTCCTGACTTTC
TRBJ2-3,TRBD2,TRBV6-2/TRBV6-3,.,CASSYVSGGATTDTQYF,TGTGCCAGCAGTTACGTTAGCGGGGGGGCCACCACAGATACGCAGTATTTT
TRBJ1-1,.,TRBV21-1,few,CASSRGREGNAFF,TGTGCCAGCAGTCGGGGTAGGGAGGGCAATGCTTTCTTT
TRBJ2-3,TRBD1,TRBV15,.,CATSRDRGQGRDTQYF,TGTGCCACCAGCAGAGATCGAGGACAGGGTCGAGATACGCAGTATTTT
TRBJ1-6,TRBD1,TRBV2,.,CASTGGNNNSPLHF,TGTGCCAGCACAGGGGGAAACAATAATTCACCCCTCCACTTT
TRBJ2-5,.,TRBV18,.,CASSRTPQETQYF,TGTGCCAGCTCACGGACTCCTCAAGAGACCCAGTACTTC
TRBJ2-5,.,TRBV24-1,.,CATSDTMETQYF,TGTGCCACCAGTGACACTATGGAGACCCAGTACTTC
TRBJ2-2,.,TRBV12-3/TRBV12-4,few,CASGPSNTGELFF,TGTGCCAGCGGCCCCTCGAACACCGGGGAGCTGTTTTTT
TRBJ2-6,.,TRBV30,.,CAWDPGLRSGANVLTF,TGTGCCTGGGATCCAGGGTTAAGATCTGGGGCCAACGTCCTGACTTTC
TRBJ2-5,.,TRBV6-5,.,CASSRTGTSQETQYF,TGTGCCAGCAGTCGAACCGGGACATCGCAAGAGACCCAGTACTTC